This T cell receptor (beta chain) was captured in a study of circulating and synovial CD4+ cells in juvenile arthritis. The CDR3 runs to 16 residues. The germline V gene has CDR1 SEHNR and CDR2 FQNEAQ (reference sequence). The trim removed 5 bases at V and 1 base at J, leaving 6 bases unmatched. Measured with immunoSEQ multiplex PCR; TCRdb has only the in-frame clones, and not every one. The top ten clones hold 2.9% of a sample with under 40,000 clones, 93% of them seen once. Details on this clone: Its antigen remains unknown.

General observations from the study: Vbeta family usage analysis did not detect the pathogenic-like versus bulk difference. Circulating pathogenic-like lymphocytes shared a substantially higher fraction of CDR3 sequences with synovium than bulk blood.

This chain links TRBV7-9 with TRBJ2-2; TRBD2 matches at 8 bases. This TCR was recovered from a human donor with juvenile idiopathic arthritis. The sequenced sample consisted of CD4+ T cells from blood. The CDR3 protein is CASSPTSAMNTGELFF. CDR3 sequence (DNA): TGTGCCAGCAGCCCGACTAGCGCGATGAACACCGGGGAGCTGTTTTTT. The variable domain in full, completed from reference TRBV7-9 and TRBJ2-2, reads DTGVSQNPRHKITKRGQNVTFRCDPISEHNRLYWYRQTLGQGPEFLTYFQNEAQLEKSRLLSDRFSAERPKGSFSTLEIQRTEQGDSAMYLCASSPTSAMNTGELFFGEGSRLTVL.